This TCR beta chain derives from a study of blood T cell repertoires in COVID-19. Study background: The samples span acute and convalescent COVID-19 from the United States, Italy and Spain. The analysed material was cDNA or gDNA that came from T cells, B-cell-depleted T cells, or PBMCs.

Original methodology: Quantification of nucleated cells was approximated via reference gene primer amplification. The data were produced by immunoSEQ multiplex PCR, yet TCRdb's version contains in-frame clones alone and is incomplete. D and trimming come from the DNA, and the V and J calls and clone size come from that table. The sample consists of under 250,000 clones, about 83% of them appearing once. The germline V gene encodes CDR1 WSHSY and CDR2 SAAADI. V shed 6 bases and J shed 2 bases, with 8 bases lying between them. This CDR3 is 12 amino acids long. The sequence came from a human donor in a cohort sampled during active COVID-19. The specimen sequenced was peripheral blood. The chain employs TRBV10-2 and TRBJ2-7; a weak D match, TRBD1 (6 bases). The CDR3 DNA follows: TGCGCCAGCAGAGACAGGCCCTACGAGCAGTACTTC. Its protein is CASRDRPYEQYF.